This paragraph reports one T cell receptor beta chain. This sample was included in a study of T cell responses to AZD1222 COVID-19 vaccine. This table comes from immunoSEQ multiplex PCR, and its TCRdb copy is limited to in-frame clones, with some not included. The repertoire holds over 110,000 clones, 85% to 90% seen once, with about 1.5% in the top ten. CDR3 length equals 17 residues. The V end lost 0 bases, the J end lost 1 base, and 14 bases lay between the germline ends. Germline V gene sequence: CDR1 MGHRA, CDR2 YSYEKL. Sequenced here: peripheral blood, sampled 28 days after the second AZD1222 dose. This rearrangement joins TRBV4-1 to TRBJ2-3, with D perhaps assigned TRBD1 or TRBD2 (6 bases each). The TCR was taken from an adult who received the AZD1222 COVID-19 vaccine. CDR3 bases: TGCGCCAGCAGCCAAGATAGGAGGGGGTGGGGCACAGATACGCAGTATTTT. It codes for CASSQDRRGWGTDTQYF.